Each of the 11 T cell receptor beta chains below was sequenced from the same sample in a study of blood T cell repertoires in COVID-19. Clones were read by immunoSEQ multiplex PCR, and TCRdb kept only the in-frame ones, dropping some. The data show 15,000 or so clones, 80% to 90% seen once. Sequenced material: peripheral blood. The receptors here all came from a human donor in a cohort sampled during active COVID-19.

The rearrangement uses TRBV5-6 and TRBJ2-7; the D gene is possibly TRBD1 (5 bases). CDR1 is SGHDT, CDR2 YYEEEE, per germline. V lost 0 bases and J lost 3, with 19 bases in between. The CDR3 length is 17 residues. CDR3 coding DNA: TGTGCCAGCAGCTTGGCACTAATGGAGACAGCTTACTACGAGCAGTACTTC. Its protein product is CASSLALMETAYYEQYF.

The J gene is TRBJ2-7, the V gene TRBV6-1; D is perhaps TRBD2 (5 bases). The CDR3 loop spans 12 amino acids. The germline V gene encodes CDR1 MNHNS and CDR2 SASEGT. V was clipped by 3 bases and J by 3 bases, with 6 bases between them. CDR3 sequence: CASSDGDYEQYF. CDR3 nucleotide sequence: TGTGCCAGCAGTGACGGGGACTACGAGCAGTACTTC.

This chain uses TRBV2 with TRBJ2-7, with 11 nucleotides matching TRBD2. Germline V lookup: CDR1 SNHLY, CDR2 FYNNEI. The CDR3 extends over 15 amino acids. Losses at the gene ends were 6 bases for V and 0 bases for J; bases not matched to a gene: 4. The CDR3 spells CASRVTSGSSYEQYF. CDR3 sequence (DNA): TGTGCCAGCAGGGTAACTAGCGGGAGCTCCTACGAGCAGTACTTC.

V gene TRBV28 combines with J gene TRBJ1-4; D perhaps matches TRBD1 (6 bases). This CDR3 spans 14 amino acids. Per the germline V gene, CDR1 is MDHEN and CDR2 is SYDVKM. V gave up 2 bases and J gave up 10 bases, with 14 bases separating them. The CDR3 loop is CASSLPLDSSKLFF. CDR3 DNA: TGTGCCAGCAGTTTACCCCTGGACAGTTCAAAACTGTTTTTT.

The gene calls are TRBV24-1 and TRBJ2-3; TRBD2 matches 7 bases. With V trimmed by 0 bases and J by 0 bases, 2 bases remained unmatched. The V gene's germline CDR1 is KGHDR and CDR2 SFDVKD. The length of the CDR3 is 16 residues. Here the CDR3 DNA reads TGTGCCACCAGTGATTTGAGGCGGGAGAGCACAGATACGCAGTATTTT. Translation: CATSDLRRESTDTQYF.

The chain links TRBV4-1 to TRBJ2-1, with 9 positions matching TRBD2. CDR3 size: 15 residues. V lost 5 bases, J lost 6 bases, and 8 bases stayed unmatched. Germline CDR1 is MGHRA and CDR2 is YSYEKL. CDR3 region: CASSRENSGSNEQFF. CDR3 bases: TGCGCCAGCAGCAGGGAGAATAGCGGGAGCAATGAGCAGTTCTTC.

The V call is TRBV14, the J call TRBJ2-1; D remains ambiguous. This CDR3 has 12 amino acids. V was shortened by 0 bases and J by 10 bases, with 7 bases between the two germline ends. CDR1 and CDR2 from the germline V gene are SGHDN and FVKESK. CDR3: CASSQDPREQFF. CDR3 sequence (DNA): TGTGCCAGCAGCCAAGACCCCCGGGAGCAGTTCTTC.

This chain joins TRBV6-5 and TRBJ2-1, with D unresolved. This CDR3 has 12 amino acids. V was pared by 4 bases and J by 6 bases, with 7 bases between. CDR1 is MNHEY and CDR2 is SVGAGI in the germline V gene. This CDR3 is CASSSLGNEQFF. The DNA for the CDR3 is TGTGCCAGCAGTTCCCTAGGCAATGAGCAGTTCTTC.

The rearrangement uses TRBV9 and TRBJ2-3, with 7 positions matching TRBD2. The J segment lost 0 bases and the V segment lost 1 base, leaving 2 bases of the junction unmatched. This CDR3 spans 15 amino acids. Germline CDR1 and CDR2: SGDLS and YYNGEE. This CDR3 reads CASSVSSGSTDTQYF. CDR3 DNA sequence: TGTGCCAGCAGCGTAAGTAGCGGGAGCACAGATACGCAGTATTTT. Variable domain in full (rest from reference TRBV9 and TRBJ2-3): DSGVTQTPKHLITATGQRVTLRCSPRSGDLSVYWYQQSLDQGLQFLIQYYNGEERAKGNILERFSAQQFPDLHSELNLSSLELGDSALYFCASSVSSGSTDTQYFGPGTRLTVL.

A single count supports this clone. The V call is TRBV4-3, the J call TRBJ1-1, with TRBD1 as a possible D gene (5 bases). Germline V gives CDR1 LGHNA, CDR2 YSLEER. Trimming left V 2 bases short and J 4 bases short, with 17 bases between. The CDR3 is made up of 16 amino acids. The CDR3 bases are TGCGCCAGCAGCCAAACCGGCAGGGCGGAGGGCACTGAAGCTTTCTTT. This codes for CASSQTGRAEGTEAFF.

This clone turned up a few times. The genes are TRBV3-1 (or the pseudogene TRBV3-2) and TRBJ1-2; TRBD1 aligns across 9 bases. The ends lost 8 bases at V and 2 bases at J; junction bases unmatched: 6. Per the germline V gene, CDR1 is LGHDT and CDR2 is YNNKEL (reference sequence). This CDR3 has 14 residues. The CDR3 is CASFSGTGNYGYTF. The CDR3 coding sequence is TGTGCCAGCTTCTCCGGGACAGGGAACTATGGCTACACCTTC.